This TCR beta chain was recorded in a study of cytomegalovirus exposure and HLA in healthy donors. The PCR was carried out with 60 Vbeta primers and 13 Jbeta primers. TCRdb's table, derived via immunoSEQ multiplex PCR, lists solely in-frame clones and lacks some. This sample's clone table lists just over 20,000 clones. Germline V gene sequence: CDR1 KGHSH, CDR2 LQKENI. The V end was cut by 2 bases, the J end by 3 bases, with 7 bases between. There are 14 residues in the CDR3. The chain combines TRBV18 with TRBJ1-4; D call uncertain. This TCR was recovered from a man aged 60-69 years in good health and CMV-seropositive. Sequencing was carried out using PBMCs. CDR3: CASSPAAANEKLFF. The CDR3, as DNA: TGTGCCAGCTCACCAGCGGCCGCTAATGAAAAACTGTTTTTT.